The 16 T cell receptor beta chains below come from one sample, sequenced in a study of T cell changes during pregnancy in multiple sclerosis. The protocol was immunoSEQ multiplex PCR, while the TCRdb copy is restricted to in-frame clones and leaves out a portion. The sample shows tens of thousands of clones, roughly nine tenths of them seen only once. The material was CD4+ T cells from peripheral blood mononuclear cells, obtained in the first trimester of pregnancy. These TCRs come from a female donor with multiple sclerosis, enrolled in a pregnancy study.

The V and J genes are TRBV28 and TRBJ2-7; D possibly corresponds to TRBD2 (7 bases). In germline, CDR1 is MDHEN, CDR2 SYDVKM. V was clipped by 5 bases and J by 4 bases, with 18 bases between them. The CDR3 consists of 15 residues. The CDR3 loop reads CASSPGGGAIYEQYF. CDR3 bases: TGTGCCAGCAGTCCGGGTGGGGGGGCGATTTACGAGCAGTACTTC.

The rearrangement uses TRBV28 and TRBJ2-7; 8 bases fit TRBD1. CDR3 size: 14 residues. The junction had 10 bases not matched to a gene; V was cut back by 6 bases and J by 6 bases. The germline V gene has CDR1 MDHEN and CDR2 SYDVKM. CDR3 sequence reads: CASSQGQGFSEQYF. The DNA of the CDR3 is TGTGCCAGCAGCCAAGGACAGGGTTTCTCCGAGCAGTACTTC. The full variable domain, with the rest looked up from reference TRBV28 and TRBJ2-7, is DVKVTQSSRYLVKRTGEKVFLECVQDMDHENMFWYRQDPGLGLRLIYFSYDVKMKEKGDIPEGYSVSREKKERFSLILESASTNQTSMYLCASSQGQGFSEQYFGPGTRLTVT.

V and J are TRBV29-1 and TRBJ2-7; 11 nucleotides agree with TRBD2. Looked up from germline, CDR1 is SQVTM and CDR2 is ANQGSEA. The ends lost 6 bases at V and 6 bases at J; junction bases unmatched: 7. The CDR3 sequence is 13 residues long. In DNA, the CDR3 is TGCAGCGTCCTGACTAGCGGGATCAGCGAGCAGTACTTC. Translating it yields CSVLTSGISEQYF.

The V and J genes are TRBV11-2 and TRBJ2-5, with TRBD1 identical over 9 bases. CDR3 length: 14 amino acids. Germline V lookup: CDR1 SGHAT, CDR2 FQNNGV. Trimming removed 5 bases from V and 4 bases from J; junction bases left unmatched: 5. CDR3 in amino acids: CASSHNRGRETQYF. The CDR3 nucleotides read TGTGCCAGCAGCCACAACAGGGGGCGAGAGACCCAGTACTTC.

The V call is TRBV14, the J call TRBJ2-1; maybe TRBD2 (5 bases). The CDR3 spans 17 residues. V was trimmed by 4 bases and J by 1 base, leaving 17 bases between them. Germline V gives CDR1 SGHDN, CDR2 FVKESK. The CDR3 reads CASSPPRWRGSYNEQFF. CDR3 DNA: TGTGCCAGCAGCCCCCCGAGGTGGAGAGGGTCCTACAATGAGCAGTTCTTC. The full variable domain, its missing parts supplied by reference TRBV14 and TRBJ2-1, is EAGVTQFPSHSVIEKGQTVTLRCDPISGHDNLYWYRRVMGKEIKFLLHFVKESKQDESGMPNNRFLAERTGGTYSTLKVQPAELEDSGVYFCASSPPRWRGSYNEQFFGPGTRLTVL.

The chain recombines TRBV11-1 with TRBJ2-5; tentative D call: TRBD1 (5 bases). From germline, CDR1 is SGHAT and CDR2 FQDESV (reference sequence). This CDR3 comprises 12 residues. V shed 5 bases and J shed 5 bases, with 9 bases lying between them. The DNA of the CDR3 is TGTGCCAGCAGCCGAAAGGGGGAGACCCAGTACTTC. It translates to CASSRKGETQYF.

This chain connects TRBV6-6 to TRBJ2-1; D is ambiguous. CDR1 and CDR2 (germline): MNHNY, SVGAGI (reference sequence). Trimming removed 4 bases from V and 9 bases from J, with 10 bases in between. This CDR3 has 12 amino acids. The CDR3 DNA reads as TGTGCCAGCAGTTTTGACTTGGGTGAGCAGTTCTTC. Its protein product is CASSFDLGEQFF.

CDR3 in DNA: TGTGCCAGCCGAAAGAGCGGGGAGCAGTTCTTC. Translation: CASRKSGEQFF. This rearrangement joins TRBV7-2 to TRBJ2-1; TRBD2 might be the D (6 bases). Germline CDR1 and CDR2: SGHTA and FQGNSA. The CDR3 has 11 residues. V lost 8 bases and J lost 10, with 12 bases in between.

The table lists this clone with a few counts. The rearrangement links TRBV19 to TRBJ1-4; possibly TRBD1 for D (5 bases). The CDR3 is made up of 13 amino acids. The germline CDR1 and CDR2 sequences are LNHDA and SQIVND (reference sequence). V was shortened by 5 bases and J by 5 bases, with 9 bases between the two germline ends. DNA of the CDR3: TGTGCCAGTAGTGCACAGGCAAATGAAAAACTGTTTTTT. It yields the protein CASSAQANEKLFF.

J is TRBJ1-5 and V is TRBV5-4; no firm D call. V shed 5 bases and J shed 2 bases, with 14 bases lying between them. Germline CDR1 is SGHNT and CDR2 is YYREEE (reference sequence). This CDR3 spans 15 amino acids. The CDR3 DNA sequence: TGTGCCAGCAGTACTGACGGCGGGGGCAATCAGCCCCAGCATTTT. Translation gives CASSTDGGGNQPQHF.

This sequence joins TRBV7-2 and TRBJ2-5, with 10 bases that match TRBD1. Per germline, CDR1 SGHTA and CDR2 FQGNSA. V lost 4 bases, J lost 1 base, and 3 bases stayed unmatched. This CDR3 is built from 15 residues. In DNA, the CDR3 is TGTGCCAGCAGCTCAGGACAGGGGGTCCAAGAGACCCAGTACTTC. Encoded protein: CASSSGQGVQETQYF.

This chain uses TRBV6-6 with TRBJ2-7; 7 positions match TRBD1. This CDR3 is 14 amino acids long. In germline, CDR1 is MNHNY, CDR2 SVGAGI (reference sequence). Unmatched junction bases numbered 10, after V lost 6 bases and J lost 5 bases. CDR3 residues: CASSKLSDRDEQYF. For the CDR3, the DNA is TGTGCCAGCAGCAAACTGTCTGACAGGGACGAGCAGTACTTC.

The rearrangement uses TRBV28 and TRBJ2-7; TRBD2 matches 10 bases. This CDR3 has 14 residues. After removal of 5 bases from V and 4 bases from J, the junction contained 5 bases not matched to a gene. The V gene's germline CDR1 is MDHEN and CDR2 SYDVKM. The CDR3 sequence is CASSQSGREYEQYF. Here the CDR3 DNA reads TGTGCCAGCAGTCAGAGCGGGAGGGAATACGAGCAGTACTTC.

The chain combines TRBV15 with TRBJ1-2; D call uncertain. The CDR3 extends over 15 amino acids. Trimming removed 1 base at V and 2 bases at J, with 11 bases between. Germline CDR1 is LNHNV and CDR2 is YYDKDF (reference sequence). The CDR3 sequence: CATSRVPQTNYGYTF. CDR3 sequence (DNA): TGTGCCACCAGCAGAGTCCCACAAACCAACTATGGCTACACCTTC.

The CDR3 coding sequence is TGTGCCAGCAGTGACTGGGGCGGGAACGTCAATGAGCAGTTCTTC. It translates to CASSDWGGNVNEQFF. The V call is TRBV6-4, the J call TRBJ2-1; D may be TRBD2 (6 bases). Looked up from germline, CDR1 is MRHNA and CDR2 is SNTAGT. The CDR3 contains 15 residues. V was shortened by 1 base and J by 6 bases, with 13 bases between the two germline ends.

The gene calls are TRBV5-4 and TRBJ1-1; TRBD1 aligns across 7 bases. Germline loops: CDR1 SGHNT, CDR2 YYREEE (reference sequence). V lost 5 bases, J lost 1 base, and 11 bases stayed unmatched. CDR3 length: 16 residues. CDR3 nucleotides: TGTGCCAGCAGTGTTAGGGCAGGGGGATCGAACACTGAAGCTTTCTTT. This encodes CASSVRAGGSNTEAFF.